A selection of T cell receptor beta chains follows, all from one sample in a study of blood T cells in healthy people across ages. MiXCR, run by TCRdb on the 5' RACE reads, gives a single entry per CDR3 protein. The profile shows nearly 800,000 distinct CDR3 sequences, just over 55% of them singletons. The sequenced sample was blood. The receptors shown here come from a man between 35 and 55 years old in good health. CDR3s include the opening cysteine and the closing phenylalanine or tryptophan. The D gene is left open where the match is weak. Size values are once, few and many counts, or a class for expanded clones, and some rows have none.

D gene: TRBD2; V gene: TRBV7-3; clone size: -; J gene: TRBJ2-7; CDR3 DNA: TGTGCCAGCGGACTAGCGGGGAGCAATGAGCAGTACTTC; CDR3 protein: CASGLAGSNEQYF
D gene: TRBD1; V gene: TRBV27; clone size: -; J gene: TRBJ1-2; CDR3 DNA: TGTGCCAGCAGTTCCTCCGGGACAACAGTCTTAGGGGGCGGCTACACCTTC; CDR3 protein: CASSSSGTTVLGGGYTF
D gene: TRBD2; V gene: TRBV7-8; clone size: -; J gene: TRBJ2-6; CDR3 DNA: TGTGCCAGCAGCTTAGCGTCTAGCGGGCCTTCTGGGGCCAACGTCCTGACTTTC; CDR3 protein: CASSLASSGPSGANVLTF
D gene: -; V gene: TRBV27; clone size: -; J gene: TRBJ2-3; CDR3 DNA: TGTGCCAGCAGTCCAGGGGTGGAAGATACGCAGTATTTT; CDR3 protein: CASSPGVEDTQYF
D gene: TRBD1; V gene: TRBV3-1; clone size: -; J gene: TRBJ2-5; CDR3 DNA: TGTGCCAGCAGCCCAAGGACAGGGCACCGAGAGACCCAGTACTTC; CDR3 protein: CASSPRTGHRETQYF
D gene: -; V gene: TRBV7-3; clone size: -; J gene: TRBJ2-1; CDR3 DNA: TGTGCCAGCAGCTTCCCCACGGGTGAGCAGTTCTTC; CDR3 protein: CASSFPTGEQFF
D gene: TRBD2; V gene: TRBV20-1; clone size: few; J gene: TRBJ2-7; CDR3 DNA: TGCAGTGCTATAGGACTAGCCGATATTGGCGACGAGCAGTACTTC; CDR3 protein: CSAIGLADIGDEQYF
D gene: -; V gene: TRBV5-1; clone size: many; J gene: TRBJ2-7; CDR3 DNA: TGCGCCAGCAGCTTGACTCGCGGGCGCTACGAGCAGTACTTC; CDR3 protein: CASSLTRGRYEQYF
D gene: -; V gene: TRBV6-1; clone size: -; J gene: TRBJ1-4; CDR3 DNA: TGTGCCAGCAGTGTAGGGAAAGCTTCAACTAATGAAAAACTGTTTTTT; CDR3 protein: CASSVGKASTNEKLFF
D gene: -; V gene: TRBV29-1; clone size: -; J gene: TRBJ2-2; CDR3 DNA: TGCAGCGTCCCGGGACGACAGAACACCGGGGAGCTGTTTTTT; CDR3 protein: CSVPGRQNTGELFF
D gene: TRBD2; V gene: TRBV7-3; clone size: few; J gene: TRBJ2-1; CDR3 DNA: TGTGCCAGCAGCTTCGGGGGGAAAAGGCAGTTCTTC; CDR3 protein: CASSFGGKRQFF
D gene: -; V gene: TRBV9; clone size: -; J gene: TRBJ2-5; CDR3 DNA: TGTGCCAGCAGCCCCCAGGTGGGGCAGGAGACCCAGTACTTC; CDR3 protein: CASSPQVGQETQYF
D gene: -; V gene: TRBV15; clone size: -; J gene: TRBJ2-4; CDR3 DNA: TGTGCCACCGGCAGAGACGGCATTCAGTACTTC; CDR3 protein: CATGRDGIQYF
D gene: TRBD2; V gene: TRBV27; clone size: few; J gene: TRBJ2-5; CDR3 DNA: TGTGCCAGCAGTTTTAGCGGGAGGGCCATCGAGACCCAGTACTTC; CDR3 protein: CASSFSGRAIETQYF
D gene: -; V gene: TRBV2; clone size: once; J gene: TRBJ2-5; CDR3 DNA: TGTGCCAGCAGTGAAGAAGCGCGGAGGGAGACCCAGTACTTC; CDR3 protein: CASSEEARRETQYF
D gene: -; V gene: TRBV30; clone size: once; J gene: TRBJ2-5; CDR3 DNA: TGTGCCTGGAGTGTGAGCCGGGGACGAGGGGAGACCCAGTACTTC; CDR3 protein: CAWSVSRGRGETQYF